The rows below give T cell receptor beta chains drawn from one sample of a study of cytomegalovirus exposure and HLA in healthy donors. TCRdb's table, derived via immunoSEQ multiplex PCR, lists solely in-frame clones and lacks some. The data contain approximately 90,000 clones, around 73% of them singletons. Material for sequencing was PBMCs. The origin of the receptors is a man aged 40-50 years in good health and CMV-seronegative. Both conserved end residues are part of each CDR3. Fields, in order: CDR3 protein, CDR3 DNA, V gene, clone size, J gene, D gene. A D gene is named only where the DNA matches it firmly. Size tells how often a clone was seen (once, few, many) or the class of an expanded clone, and some rows leave it out.

CASSDSAGGNNEQFF TGTGCCAGCAGTGACTCTGCGGGGGGGAACAATGAGCAGTTCTTC TRBV6-4 - TRBJ2-1 TRBD2
CASSRVNTEAFF TGTGCCAGTAGTAGAGTGAACACTGAAGCTTTCTTT TRBV19 - TRBJ1-1 -
CTSSQPKDPQGCRERGSYNEQFF TGCACCAGCAGCCAACCTAAAGATCCCCAGGGTTGCAGGGAAAGGGGTTCCTACAATGAGCAGTTCTTC TRBV1 - TRBJ2-1 -
CASRGDFYNEQFF TGTGCCAGCAGGGGGGACTTCTACAATGAGCAGTTCTTC TRBV2 - TRBJ2-1 -
CASSRAPGTHSNEQFF TGTGCCAGCAGCAGAGCCCCCGGGACTCACAGCAATGAGCAGTTCTTC TRBV5-6 - TRBJ2-1 -
CASSSGGGETQYF TGTGCCAGCAGCTCTGGGGGCGGCGAGACCCAGTACTTC TRBV5-4 - TRBJ2-5 -
CASRGTSDYNEQFF TGTGCCAGCAGGGGGACTAGCGATTACAATGAGCAGTTCTTC TRBV28 - TRBJ2-1 TRBD2
CASPEGGDRGWRNEKLFF TGCGCCAGCCCCGAGGGTGGGGACAGGGGGTGGAGGAATGAAAAACTGTTCTTT TRBV10-1 - TRBJ1-4 TRBD1
CASSRDWTGNYGYTF TGTGCCAGCAGCCGAGATTGGACAGGAAACTATGGCTACACCTTC TRBV6-4 few TRBJ1-2 TRBD1
CASSLLQGVGTEAFF TGTGCCAGCAGTCTGCTACAGGGCGTTGGGACTGAAGCTTTCTTT TRBV28 - TRBJ1-1 -
CASSLQEYQPQHF TGTGCCAGCAGCTTACAGGAGTATCAGCCCCAGCATTTT TRBV6-1 once TRBJ1-5 -
CASSKDRGYEQYF TGTGCCAGCAGTAAGGACAGGGGGTACGAGCAGTACTTC TRBV6-6 - TRBJ2-7 TRBD1
CASSLSRAGGRNEQFF TGTGCCAGCAGCTTATCGCGCGCGGGAGGGCGAAATGAGCAGTTCTTC TRBV7-2 - TRBJ2-1 TRBD2
CASSLEVTGVRDF TGCGCCAGCAGCTTGGAAGTGACAGGGGTTAGGGACTTC TRBV5-1 once TRBJ2-5 TRBD1
CASSWYPDRVNTEAFF TGTGCCAGCAGCTGGTATCCGGACAGGGTGAACACTGAAGCTTTCTTT TRBV5-6 - TRBJ1-1 TRBD1
CAWRPGLAMNEQFF TGTGCCTGGAGGCCGGGACTAGCGATGAATGAGCAGTTCTTC TRBV30 - TRBJ2-1 TRBD2
CASSYAGQPSEQFF TGTGCCAGCAGTTACGCGGGCCAGCCAAGTGAGCAGTTCTTC TRBV6-5 - TRBJ2-1 -
CAISLGGNGQETQYF TGTGCCATCAGCTTGGGGGGAAATGGCCAAGAGACCCAGTACTTC TRBV10-3 - TRBJ2-5 -
CASSYRGDYYGYTF TGTGCCAGCAGTTATCGGGGGGACTACTATGGCTACACCTTC TRBV28 - TRBJ1-2 -
CASRLTDDNSPLHF TGTGCCAGCAGACTGACAGATGACAATTCACCCCTCCACTTT TRBV11-2 - TRBJ1-6 -
CSVEGGTGRSTEAFF TGCAGCGTTGAAGGGGGGACAGGACGAAGCACTGAAGCTTTCTTT TRBV29-1 - TRBJ1-1 TRBD1
CASSYAGVLSYEQYF TGTGCCAGCAGCTATGCGGGGGTCCTCTCCTACGAGCAGTACTTC TRBV5-4 - TRBJ2-7 TRBD2
CSVEVRGGSEAFF TGCAGCGTTGAGGTTAGAGGGGGCTCTGAAGCTTTCTTT TRBV29-1 - TRBJ1-1 TRBD1
CASSGATDRARTEAFF TGTGCTAGCAGCGGAGCTACGGACAGGGCGAGAACTGAAGCTTTCTTT TRBV7-7 - TRBJ1-1 TRBD1
CATRPKDRGGEQYF TGTGCCACCAGACCGAAGGACAGGGGCGGCGAGCAGTACTTC TRBV15 - TRBJ2-7 TRBD1
CASIAPSSYEQYF TGTGCCAGCATTGCGCCCTCTTCCTACGAGCAGTACTTC TRBV6-5 - TRBJ2-7 -
CASSFQDRLNQPQHF TGTGCCAGCAGTTTCCAAGACAGGCTTAATCAGCCCCAGCATTTT TRBV28 - TRBJ1-5 -
CASSGDRGWYSPLHF TGTGCCAGCAGCGGAGACAGGGGGTGGTATTCACCCCTCCACTTT TRBV9 - TRBJ1-6 TRBD1
CASSEQGAQHGYTF TGTGCCAGTAGTGAACAGGGGGCGCAGCATGGCTACACCTTC TRBV19 once TRBJ1-2 TRBD1
CASSHPGTGTSEQYF TGCGCCAGCAGCCACCCCGGGACAGGGACTAGTGAGCAGTACTTC TRBV5-1 - TRBJ2-5 -
CASSPVREREQFF TGTGCCAGCTCACCGGTGAGGGAGCGTGAGCAGTTCTTC TRBV18 - TRBJ2-1 -
CSGQNTEAFF TGCAGCGGACAGAACACTGAAGCTTTCTTT TRBV29-1 medium-sized TRBJ1-1 -
CSVDLRSTDTQYF TGCAGCGTTGACCTTCGTAGCACAGATACGCAGTATTTT TRBV29-1 - TRBJ2-3 -
CASSLPGQGWNTEAFF TGTGCCAGCAGTTTACCGGGACAGGGATGGAACACTGAAGCTTTCTTT TRBV28 - TRBJ1-1 TRBD1
CASSPNQGTEAFF TGTGCCAGCTCACCAAACCAGGGCACTGAAGCTTTCTTT TRBV18 once TRBJ1-1 -
CSANMGQGYEQYF TGCAGCGCTAACATGGGACAGGGCTACGAGCAGTACTTC TRBV29-1 - TRBJ2-7 TRBD1
CASSVQASGANVLTF TGTGCCAGCAGCGTACAGGCCTCTGGGGCCAACGTCCTGACTTTC TRBV2 once TRBJ2-6 -
CASSLVLADTQYF TGTGCCAGCAGCTTGGTTCTAGCAGATACGCAGTATTTT TRBV5-4 - TRBJ2-3 -
CASSRDNLEEQYF TGTGCCAGCAGCCGGGACAATTTGGAAGAGCAGTACTTC TRBV9 - TRBJ2-7 -
CASSLERVREQYF TGTGCCAGCAGCTTAGAGAGAGTTCGCGAGCAGTACTTC TRBV11-2 few TRBJ2-7 -
CASSPRLDEQFF TGTGCCAGCAGTCCGCGACTAGATGAGCAGTTCTTC TRBV28 - TRBJ2-1 -
CATTGAGRGQETQYF TGTGCCACGACCGGGGCAGGGAGGGGGCAAGAGACCCAGTACTTC TRBV15 - TRBJ2-5 -
CASSETRADNSPLHF TGTGCCAGCAGTGAAACCAGGGCGGATAATTCACCCCTCCACTTT TRBV2 - TRBJ1-6 -
CASSLPVRLAVHSTDTQYF TGTGCCAGCAGTCTACCCGTGCGATTAGCCGTACATAGCACAGATACGCAGTATTTT TRBV6-4 - TRBJ2-3 -
CASTPDRDDDEQFF TGTGCCAGCACTCCTGACAGGGACGACGATGAGCAGTTCTTC TRBV28 few TRBJ2-1 TRBD1
CASSLATTEQYF TGTGCCAGCAGCCTAGCGACAACCGAGCAGTACTTC TRBV7-9 - TRBJ2-7 -
CASSQYNEQFF TGTGCCAGCAGTCAATACAATGAGCAGTTCTTC TRBV28 once TRBJ2-1 -
CASSDRGAPYNEQFF TGCGCCAGCTCTGATCGGGGGGCACCCTACAATGAGCAGTTCTTC TRBV5-1 - TRBJ2-1 -
CSVAGDRVVGSEFF TGCAGCGTTGCCGGGGACAGGGTTGTAGGTTCGGAGTTCTTC TRBV29-1 - TRBJ2-1 TRBD1